The text below deals with one T cell receptor (beta chain). The CDR3 sequence is 17 residues long. Germline CDR1 reads SGHVS; CDR2 reads FNYEAQ. V dropped 2 bases and J dropped 8; count of bases not matched to a gene: 10. Tuberculin skin test and IGRA determined adolescents' latent tuberculosis status at entry. The data belong to a study of T cells in tuberculosis. Generated by immunoSEQ multiplex PCR, the TCRdb table keeps only in-frame clones and is missing some. The sample consists of about 30,000 clones, approximately 93% of them appearing once. This sequence originates from a donor aged 10-35 years with latent tuberculosis or without tuberculosis infection. V usage is TRBV7-6 and J usage is TRBJ2-1; 12 bases are a match to TRBD2. Sequencing input: PBMCs. The DNA of the CDR3 is TGTGCCAGCAGCTTAAGAGTCGGACTAGCGGGAAGGTATGAGCAGTTCTTC. Amino acids: CASSLRVGLAGRYEQFF.